These 28 T cell receptor beta chains were sequenced from one sample in a study of early T cells in non-severe SARS-CoV-2 infection. TCRdb re-called the 5' RACE reads with MiXCR, one entry per CDR3 protein. Here the sample spans fewer than 65,000 distinct CDR3 sequences, around 8.3% being singletons. The sequencing here drew on whole blood, taken at baseline. The receptors stem from an adult who was a healthcare worker with PCR-confirmed SARS-CoV-2 infection or an uninfected control (not recorded which).

In its sample, this clonotype was seen many times. The rearrangement joins TRBV6-6 to TRBJ2-5, with TRBD1 as a possible D gene (6 bases). This CDR3 comprises 16 residues. Germline lookup yields CDR1 MNHNY and CDR2 SVGAGI (reference sequence). The V and J ends lost 2 bases and 4 bases respectively, with 17 bases between them. For the CDR3, the DNA is TGTGCCAGCAGTTACCCTGGACAGCGAAATGGAGAGACCCAGTACTTC. Translation: CASSYPGQRNGETQYF.

The genes are TRBV12-3 or TRBV12-4 and TRBJ2-1, with D maybe TRBD2 (5 bases). V was trimmed by 7 bases and J by 0 bases, leaving 16 bases between them. The CDR3 loop spans 16 amino acids. The CDR3 spells CASTGNFYYSYNEQFF. In DNA form, the CDR3 reads TGTGCCAGCACCGGGAACTTCTACTACTCCTACAATGAGCAGTTCTTC.

This chain connects TRBV11-2 to TRBJ2-1; either TRBD1 or TRBD2 may fit D (5 bases each). V lost 4 bases and J 4 bases, leaving 17 bases between the germline ends. Germline V gene sequence: CDR1 SGHAT, CDR2 FQNNGV. CDR3 length equals 16 residues. The CDR3 region has the DNA TGTGCCAGCAGCTCCCACCGGGACCGAAGTTACAATGAGCAGTTCTTC. As protein: CASSSHRDRSYNEQFF. Combining the CDR3 with reference TRBV11-2 and TRBJ2-1 gives the whole variable domain EAGVAQSPRYKIIEKRQSVAFWCNPISGHATLYWYQQILGQGPKLLIQFQNNGVVDDSQLPKDRFSAERLKGVDSTLKIQPAKLEDSAVYLCASSSHRDRSYNEQFFGPGTRLTVL.

V is TRBV20-1 and J is TRBJ2-3, with D possibly being TRBD1 (6 bases). Germline V gene data show CDR1 as DFQATT and CDR2 as SNEGSKA (reference sequence). The length of the CDR3 is 14 residues. Trimming cost V 2 bases and J 1 base, with 10 bases left between them. The CDR3 bases are TGCAGTGCTAGACAGGGGAAAGGCACAGATACGCAGTATTTT. This codes for CSARQGKGTDTQYF.

This clonotype occurred many times. This sequence joins TRBV9 and TRBJ2-7, with TRBD1 matching 8 bases. Germline V CDR1 and CDR2: SGDLS, YYNGEE. There are 14 residues in the CDR3. J lost 1 base, V lost 4 bases, and 4 bases had no gene match. DNA of the CDR3: TGTGCCAGCAGCTCCCGGACAGGGTCCTACGAGCAGTACTTC. This codes for CASSSRTGSYEQYF.

This clonotype showed up just a few times. This rearrangement joins TRBV6-2 or TRBV6-3 to TRBJ2-3; 7 bases match TRBD1. The V gene end was trimmed by 0 bases and the J gene end by 3 bases; junction bases not matched to a gene: 3. This CDR3 spans 15 amino acids. The V gene's germline CDR1 is MNHEY and CDR2 SVGEGT. The CDR3 nucleotides are TGTGCCAGCAGTTACTCGACAGGGAGTACAGATACGCAGTATTTT. Translated, it gives CASSYSTGSTDTQYF.

There are a few counts of this clonotype. CDR3: CSARSGTQETQYF. DNA of the CDR3: TGCAGTGCTAGATCGGGGACCCAAGAGACCCAGTACTTC. The chain uses TRBV20-1 and TRBJ2-5; possibly TRBD1 or TRBD2 for D (5 bases each). Germline-derived CDR1 and CDR2 are DFQATT and SNEGSKA (reference sequence). V gave up 2 bases and J gave up 1 base, with 8 bases separating them. The CDR3 extends over 13 amino acids.

The table lists this clonotype with a few counts. This chain uses TRBV20-1 with TRBJ2-7, with a tentative D call TRBD2 (5 bases). CDR3 length: 18 amino acids. Between the trimmed V and J ends, which lost 1 base and 5 bases, there was a span of 27 bases. In germline, CDR1 is DFQATT, CDR2 SNEGSKA (reference sequence). The CDR3, as DNA: TGCAGTGCTAGAGCCGGGGTGACTGACTATCAGTTCGAAGACGAGCAGTACTTC. It is translated as CSARAGVTDYQFEDEQYF.

This clonotype was recorded many times. The rearrangement links TRBV29-1 to TRBJ2-1, with D unclear. This CDR3 is 15 amino acids long. The germline V gene has CDR1 SQVTM and CDR2 ANQGSEA. Trimming cost V 4 bases and J 5 bases, with 18 bases left between them. This CDR3 reads CSVGNPEDKDNEQFF. The CDR3 nucleotides are TGCAGCGTTGGAAACCCCGAGGATAAGGACAATGAGCAGTTCTTC.

The chain couples TRBV12-3 or TRBV12-4 to TRBJ2-2; D is unclear. Trimming cost V 10 bases and J 6 bases, with 12 bases left between them. The CDR3 is 12 residues long. Written as DNA, the CDR3 is TGTGCCAATAGTCGGGTCGCCGGGGAGCTGTTTTTT. Translated: CANSRVAGELFF.

A remark on this clonotype: A clone one base away is much larger, so this may be a read error. The CDR3 loop is CTSSASDMATEAFF. DNA of the CDR3: TGCACCAGCAGCGCGTCGGACATGGCGACTGAAGCTTTCTTT. This sequence joins TRBV5-1 and TRBJ1-1; D is possibly TRBD1 (5 bases). The CDR3 extends over 14 amino acids. Germline V CDR1 and CDR2: SGHRS, YFSETQ.

In this sample, this clonotype turned up a few times. This chain joins TRBV28 and TRBJ2-4; D call uncertain. The CDR3 is 16 amino acids. Germline CDR1 reads MDHEN; CDR2 reads SYDVKM. V shed 7 bases and J shed 0 bases, with 16 bases lying between them. The CDR3 DNA reads TGTGCCAGCACCCAAAACGGTGTCCTAGCCAAAAACATTCAGTACTTC. Its translation is CASTQNGVLAKNIQYF.

This clonotype turned up a few times. The chain uses TRBV7-2 and TRBJ2-7; 9 bases line up with TRBD1. Germline values: CDR1 SGHTA, CDR2 FQGNSA. The CDR3 contains 14 residues. The junction had 8 bases not matched to a gene; V was cut back by 5 bases and J by 6 bases. CDR3 region: CASSPGTGFGEQYF. CDR3 nucleotides: TGTGCCAGCAGCCCCGGGACAGGGTTCGGCGAGCAGTACTTC.

The chain links TRBV28 to TRBJ1-3; TRBD1 is a possible D gene (5 bases). Germline CDR1 reads MDHEN; CDR2 reads SYDVKM. Trimming left V 5 bases short and J 5 bases short, with 10 bases between. The CDR3 is made up of 13 amino acids. The CDR3 nucleotides read TGTGCCAGCAGTCCCGGGGGGAGAAACACCATATATTTT. This translates into CASSPGGRNTIYF. Supplemented by reference TRBV28 and TRBJ1-3, the full variable domain reads DVKVTQSSRYLVKRTGEKVFLECVQDMDHENMFWYRQDPGLGLRLIYFSYDVKMKEKGDIPEGYSVSREKKERFSLILESASTNQTSMYLCASSPGGRNTIYFGEGSWLTVV.

This clonotype was detected many times. The chain couples TRBV7-9 to TRBJ2-7, with D tentatively TRBD2 (5 bases). Germline V lookup: CDR1 SEHNR, CDR2 FQNEAQ (reference sequence). The CDR3 is made up of 17 amino acids. V lost 5 bases, J lost 0 bases, and 20 bases lay in between. CDR3 bases: TGTGCCAGCAGCGGGGTGATCAGCGGCCAATCCTCCTACGAGCAGTACTTC. The encoded protein is CASSGVISGQSSYEQYF. The full variable domain, rest sourced from reference TRBV7-9 and TRBJ2-7, is DTGVSQNPRHKITKRGQNVTFRCDPISEHNRLYWYRQTLGQGPEFLTYFQNEAQLEKSRLLSDRFSAERPKGSFSTLEIQRTEQGDSAMYLCASSGVISGQSSYEQYFGPGTRLTVT.

This clonotype was seen ten or more times. The chain employs TRBV28 and TRBJ2-5, with D uncertain. The CDR3 totals 13 residues. Per germline, CDR1 MDHEN and CDR2 SYDVKM. Deletions cut 5 bases from V and 0 bases from J, with 7 bases between. CDR3: CASSPPYQETQYF. In DNA form, the CDR3 reads TGTGCCAGCAGTCCCCCGTACCAAGAGACCCAGTACTTC.

CDR3 DNA: TGTGCCAGCAGCTTAGGATTCGCAGGGTCTGGTAATGAGCAGTTCTTC. Its translation: CASSLGFAGSGNEQFF. The gene calls are TRBV7-9 and TRBJ2-1, with D perhaps matching TRBD1 (5 bases). CDR3 size: 16 residues. V lost 1 base, J lost 7 bases, and 17 bases lay in between. Germline-derived CDR1 and CDR2 are SEHNR and FQNEAQ (reference sequence).

In its sample, this clonotype was seen a few times. The J gene is TRBJ2-3, the V gene TRBV6-4, with D possibly being TRBD1 or TRBD2 (5 bases each). V shed 2 bases and J shed 1 base, with 13 bases lying between them. In germline, CDR1 is MRHNA, CDR2 SNTAGT. The CDR3 length is 16 residues. The CDR3 nucleotides are TGTGCCAGCAGTGACCTCCCCGGGACGGGCACAGATACGCAGTATTTT. It encodes CASSDLPGTGTDTQYF.

The J gene is TRBJ1-2, the V gene TRBV3-1; 8 nucleotides align to TRBD1. J gave up 4 bases and V 2 bases, and 9 bases lay outside the gene matches. The CDR3 has 16 residues. CDR1 is LGHDT, CDR2 YNNKEL, per germline (reference sequence). The CDR3 nucleotides read TGTGCCAGCAGCCAACCGGACAGGGCCGGGGTCTATGGCTACACCTTC. It specifies CASSQPDRAGVYGYTF.

Turning to this clonotype: An end of the junction does not agree with germline; a read error may underlie this. CDR3 bases: TGTGCCTGCAGCTTAGGCGGGACAGGCCACTACGAGCAGTACTTC. It encodes CACSLGGTGHYEQYF. The chain joins TRBV7-2 to TRBJ2-7, with 8 bases identical to TRBD1. Germline V gene lookup returns CDR1 SGHTA and CDR2 FQGNSA. The CDR3 is 15 residues long.

This clonotype was counted a few times. The CDR3 DNA follows: TGTGCCATCAGTGAGACTAGCGGTCGCACAGATACGCAGTATTTT. This translates into CAISETSGRTDTQYF. The genes are TRBV10-3 and TRBJ2-3, with TRBD2 identical over 8 bases. Trimming took 2 bases from V and 1 from J; bases not matched to a gene: 2. The germline V gene encodes CDR1 ENHRY and CDR2 SYGVKD. The CDR3 length is 15 residues.

The sample holds many counts of this clonotype. The chain couples TRBV4-1 to TRBJ2-4; 9 nucleotides agree with TRBD1. Per the germline V gene, CDR1 is MGHRA and CDR2 is YSYEKL. CDR3 length: 15 amino acids. Trimming removed 3 bases from V and 6 bases from J; junction bases left unmatched: 6. This CDR3 is CASSHLTGGGNIQYF. The DNA for the CDR3 is TGCGCCAGCAGCCATCTTACAGGGGGCGGAAACATTCAGTACTTC.

The chain employs TRBV19 and TRBJ2-7, with D unresolved. The CDR3 has 13 amino acids. Trimming stripped 5 bases from V and 4 bases from J, with 12 bases between. CDR1 is LNHDA and CDR2 is SQIVND in the germline V gene (reference sequence). CDR3 nucleotides: TGTGCCAGTAGTCCAACGGCCTATTACGAGCAGTACTTC. Its translation is CASSPTAYYEQYF.

This clonotype has a handful of counts. J is TRBJ2-2 and V is TRBV12-5; 7 positions agree with TRBD2. V dropped 7 bases and J dropped 4; count of bases not matched to a gene: 0. CDR1 is LGHNT and CDR2 is FRNRAP in the germline V gene. The CDR3 contains 12 residues. This CDR3 reads CASVAGTGELFF. CDR3 bases: TGTGCTAGTGTAGCGGGCACCGGGGAGCTGTTTTTT. Full variable domain (remainder filled in from reference TRBV12-5 and TRBJ2-2): DARVTQTPRHKVTEMGQEVTMRCQPILGHNTVFWYRQTMMQGLELLAYFRNRAPLDDSGMPKDRFSAEMPDATLATLKIQPSEPRDSAVYFCASVAGTGELFFGEGSRLTVL.

The chain employs TRBV4-1 and TRBJ2-7; TRBD2 agrees at 7 bases. From germline, CDR1 is MGHRA and CDR2 YSYEKL. This CDR3 spans 14 amino acids. V dropped 3 bases and J dropped 2; count of bases not matched to a gene: 4. The CDR3, as DNA: TGCGCCAGCAGCCAGGGGACTACAACCTACGAGCAGTACTTC. This encodes CASSQGTTTYEQYF.

This clonotype was seen at least ten times. The rearrangement joins TRBV12-3 or TRBV12-4 to TRBJ2-7, with D uncertain. The CDR3 sequence is 12 residues long. V shed 3 bases and J shed 6 bases, with 9 bases lying between them. In DNA, the CDR3 is TGTGCCAGCAGTTTCGAAGCGCGCGAGCAGTACTTC. Amino acid sequence: CASSFEAREQYF.

This clonotype was seen a handful of times. The genes are TRBV6-5 and TRBJ2-1; no clear D gene. Per germline, CDR1 MNHEY and CDR2 SVGAGI. The CDR3 spans 13 residues. V lost 5 bases and J lost 6, with 11 bases in between. The CDR3 DNA reads TGTGCCAGCAGTACCTTAGGCCTCAATGAGCAGTTCTTC. It codes for CASSTLGLNEQFF.

This rearrangement joins TRBV3-1 to TRBJ2-1, with TRBD2 identical over 7 bases. The CDR3 has 15 amino acids. Germline V gene data show CDR1 as LGHDT and CDR2 as YNNKEL (reference sequence). J lost 4 bases, V lost 4 bases, and 7 bases had no gene match. The CDR3 sequence is CASSPEGAGYNEQFF. For the CDR3, the DNA is TGTGCCAGCAGCCCCGAAGGAGCGGGGTACAATGAGCAGTTCTTC.